This TCR beta chain stems from a study of cytomegalovirus exposure and HLA in healthy donors. In regard to this clone: Its antigen is not identified.

Notes on the study in general: A cluster of highly shared sequence variants was likely a sequencing artifact. Some V segments, TRBV6-2 and TRBV6-3 among them, were indistinguishable and were therefore excluded. The study recorded 160 or so TCR beta chains that were cytomegalovirus-associated.

The germline CDR1 and CDR2 sequences are MGHDK and SYGVNS. V shed 4 bases and J shed 5 bases, with 14 bases lying between them. The length of the CDR3 is 15 residues. 13 Jbeta primers and 60 Vbeta primers were used for the PCR. Libraries were prepared by immunoSEQ multiplex PCR; TCRdb keeps only in-frame clonotypes and omits some of them. Found here are approximately 91,000 clones, more than 55% of them singletons; the top ten hold roughly 2%. The rearrangement uses TRBV25-1 and TRBJ1-4, with D maybe TRBD1 (5 bases). The material sequenced was PBMCs. The receptor was isolated from a human donor in good health. CDR3 sequence: CASSGQQEMNEKLFF. The CDR3 nucleotides are TGTGCCAGCAGTGGGCAACAGGAAATGAATGAAAAACTGTTTTTT. Combining the CDR3 with reference TRBV25-1 and TRBJ1-4 gives the whole variable domain EADIYQTPRYLVIGTGKKITLECSQTMGHDKMYWYQQDPGMELHLIHYSYGVNSTEKGDLSSESTVSRIRTEHFPLTLESARPSHTSQYLCASSGQQEMNEKLFFGSGTQLSVL.